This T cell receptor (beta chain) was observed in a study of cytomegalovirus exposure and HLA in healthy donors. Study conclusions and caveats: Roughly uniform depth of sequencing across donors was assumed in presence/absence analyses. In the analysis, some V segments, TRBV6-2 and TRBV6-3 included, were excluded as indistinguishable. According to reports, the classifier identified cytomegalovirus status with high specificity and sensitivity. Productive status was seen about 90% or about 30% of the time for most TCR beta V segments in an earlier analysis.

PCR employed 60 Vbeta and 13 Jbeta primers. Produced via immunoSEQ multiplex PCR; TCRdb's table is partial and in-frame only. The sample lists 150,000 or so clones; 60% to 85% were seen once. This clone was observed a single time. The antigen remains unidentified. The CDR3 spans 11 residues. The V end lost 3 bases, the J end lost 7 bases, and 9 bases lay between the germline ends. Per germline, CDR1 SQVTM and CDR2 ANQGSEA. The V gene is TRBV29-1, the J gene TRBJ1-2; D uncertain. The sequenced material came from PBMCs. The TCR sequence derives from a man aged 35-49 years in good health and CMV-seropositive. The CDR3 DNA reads TGCAGCGTTGAGGCAGTAGCTGGCTACACCTTC. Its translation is CSVEAVAGYTF.